The T cell receptor beta chain under discussion was sequenced for a study of shared clonotypes between healthy human individuals. Study observations and caveats: The sharing of roughly 5% of naive CD4 clonotypes was seen across a handful of donors.

Libraries were prepared by immunoSEQ multiplex PCR; TCRdb keeps only in-frame clonotypes and omits some of them. The sample lists a few million clones; 85% to 95% were seen once. Remarks on this clone: Its antigen is not identified.

V was cut by 0 bases and J by 3 bases, with 9 bases left in between. This CDR3 region has 15 residues. Per germline, CDR1 SGHAT and CDR2 FQNNGV. The sequencing input was naive CD4+ T cells from PBMCs. The subset is: CD45RA+ positively selected. This clonotype was sampled from a man between 18 and 29 years old in good health. Some clones in this sample may be carry-over from other donors' samples. V usage is TRBV11-2 and J usage is TRBJ2-1; tentative D call: TRBD1 (5 bases). The CDR3 sequence: CASSLDAGYYNEQFF. The CDR3 DNA reads TGTGCCAGCAGCTTAGATGCAGGGTACTACAATGAGCAGTTCTTC.